This TCR beta chain was captured in a study of post-analysis software for immune sequencing data. This clonotype was seen a handful of times. The antigen is undetermined. There are 13 residues in the CDR3. V lost 4 bases, J lost 9 bases, and 15 bases lay in between. General study findings and limits: Significantly lower normalized Chao1 diversity was found in patients with multiple sclerosis relative to controls. Roughly 5 TRBV segments occurring more often in patients than controls included TRBV5-6, TRBV5-1 and TRBV20-1. By F measure, samples from a shared preparation batch strongly co-clustered.

Included in the TCR beta cDNA libraries were unique molecular identifiers. Input amounts of roughly 0.85 to 10 million T cells were used. These gave approximately 500,000 cDNA molecules, so each molecule approximated one T cell. TCRdb reprocessed the PCR reads with MiXCR, giving one entry per CDR3 protein. The profile shows roughly 600,000 distinct CDR3 sequences, about 40% of them singletons. The origin of this receptor is a girl aged 10 to 17 with multiple sclerosis. The J gene is TRBJ1-1, the V gene TRBV12-3 or TRBV12-4; D not resolved. What was sequenced was blood. For the CDR3, the DNA is TGTGCCAGCAGTTCGTCATACCCTCCTAAAGCTTTCTTT. It specifies CASSSSYPPKAFF.